This TCR beta chain was documented in a study of OX40 agonist ivuxolimab in advanced cancers. Study as a whole: People in dose escalation had one of these cancers: hepatocellular carcinoma, melanoma, renal cell or head and neck cancer. Participants, 82.7% male, averaged about 59 years of age, ranging from 23 to 79. Eligibility rules accepted prior anti-PD-1, anti-PD-L1 or anti-CTLA-4 therapy, and roughly 40% had some.

The CDR3 is made up of 13 amino acids. The germline gives CDR1 SEHNR, CDR2 FQNEAQ (reference sequence). The V and J ends lost 11 bases and 5 bases, in that order; junction bases with no gene match: 11. This table comes from immunoSEQ multiplex PCR, and its TCRdb copy is limited to in-frame clones, with some not included. In the table there are fewer than 90,000 clones, about 87% of which are singletons. The sequence was obtained from an adult with an advanced solid tumor such as melanoma, head and neck, liver or kidney cancer. This chain connects TRBV7-9 to TRBJ1-1; 7 nucleotides line up with TRBD1. The sample consisted of CD4+ or CD8+ T cells sorted from blood, taken in a trial of the OX40 agonist ivuxolimab. The CDR3 DNA sequence: TGTGCCGACAGGGAGGGGGGCGAGACTGAAGCTTTCTTT. The encoded protein is CADREGGETEAFF.